Listed here is a single TCR beta chain. Its cognate antigen has yet to be identified. It has no much larger one-base neighbor in the sample; base qualities were not kept. The data stem from a study of T cells in Graves' hyperthyroidism and ophthalmopathy (dated by TCRdb to the late 2010s). Concerning the study at large: Peripheral blood samples were taken at the time of initial diagnosis, prior to any treatment. TCR V-J signatures able to tell the groups apart were searched for in a discovery cohort of 90 to 100 patients, of whom more than 40 had Graves' ophthalmopathy and roughly 58 had stable Graves' hyperthyroidism. An independent validation cohort of under 20 hyperthyroidism patients and approximately 17 patients who later progressed to ophthalmopathy tested prospective prediction of ophthalmopathy. The 75 to 100 discovery patients were randomly split 7:3 into training and test sets. In more than five Graves' hyperthyroidism patients, the study also compared T-cell repertoires from thyroid tissue with T-cell repertoires from blood. After sampling, hyperthyroidism patients received methimazole starting at 30 mg daily, and ophthalmopathy patients received high-dose intravenous methylprednisolone. TCR Vbeta CDR3 sequencing of some 140 peripheral blood samples (more than 40 ophthalmopathy, some 75 hyperthyroidism and approximately 17 progressor patients) is reported in the paper.

General conclusions and limits of the study: Sample size was not statistically predetermined, and blinding of investigators to group allocation was not performed. In validation, the model predicted progression to ophthalmopathy with around 71% sensitivity and approximately 74% specificity, a median of 6.5 months before onset. A 13 V-J signature model separated ophthalmopathy from stable hyperthyroidism, with about 88% sensitivity and approximately 81% specificity in cross-validation and 80%/75% in testing. Blood samples also contained most of the expanded thyroid clonotypes (frequency above 0.001), which suggests that blood repertoires may reflect thyroid immune responses.

At the junction V is shortened by 1 base and J by 3 bases; bases outside the gene matches: 10. Measured from the cysteine to the phenylalanine, the CDR3 is 17 residues long. CDR3 DNA only is kept here, 51 bases in frame from base 1. From the germline V gene, CDR1 is LGHNA and CDR2 is YNFKEQ. Stable Graves' hyperthyroidism was defined as the absence of progression to ophthalmopathy over 18 months of follow-up. Hyperthyroidism patients were aged 18 to 65 years and newly diagnosed, with disease duration of less than 2 months. Patients with uncontrolled infections, other autoimmune diseases, pregnancy or lactation were excluded. Diagnoses relied on clinical symptoms, serum thyroxine and TRAb, thyroid ultrasound and orbital computed tomography. PBMCs were isolated from 10 ml of fresh peripheral blood by Ficoll-Paque density gradient centrifugation. Trizol reagent was used to extract total RNA, and RNA quality was then checked on an Agilent 2100 Bioanalyzer.

The TCR beta CDR3 regions were amplified from RNA transcripts. For the first round of RT-PCR on the TCR CDR3, the HTBI primer set was used together with the Qiagen OneStep RT-PCR kit. Libraries were constructed in a second round of multiplex PCR, after which size selection and purification were carried out. Libraries were sequenced paired-end with 100 bp reads on an Illumina HiSeq2000. As for the authors' bioinformatics: SOAPnuke was used to process the raw data, removing reads that contained adapters or uncalled bases, had a mean Phred below 15, or lacked an exact match to the constant primer or identifier. COPE v1.2.5 was used to merge high-quality paired reads, and clonotypes were defined as unique nucleotide sequences. MiTCR v1.1 was used to align clonotypes to the IMGT TRBV, TRBD and TRBJ reference segments. The analysis was restricted to V-J combinations with a frequency above 0.0001, which together covered just over 99% of the repertoires. A TCS score was defined as the ratio between F50 (clonal expansion) and ExV (chaos), using BLOSUM62-based TCRdist between CDR3 peptides within each V-J. Welch's t-statistics and random forest reduced around 520 V-J features to fewer than 15, which were used in a naive Bayes classifier (R e1071). TCRdb reworked the public reads: Q25 trimming with fastp, MiXCR clone assembly, productive beta chains retained. Each CDR3 protein appears once, grouped with its most common genes and DNA. It is TCRdb's table, rather than the study itself, that gives the V and J calls and clone size. The sample profile shows 300,000 to 450,000 distinct CDR3 sequences; about 12% of them were found once. The top ten constitute roughly 9.2% of the sample.

Recombination linked TRBV4-2 to TRBJ2-7, with 9 bases aligning to TRBD1. This receptor was obtained from a woman aged 18-29 years with Graves' hyperthyroidism. Specimen: blood. The DNA is as follows: TGTGCCAGCAGCCAAGGCCCCTGGACAGGGGAAGACTACGAGCAGTACTTC. Its protein product is CASSQGPWTGEDYEQYF.